The 10 T cell receptor beta chains below all came from one sample that was sequenced in a study of post-analysis software for immune sequencing data (dated by TCRdb to 2013 to 2016). Library preparation employed PCR. TCRdb records Illumina HiSeq 2500 as the sequencer. Unique molecular identifiers were incorporated into TCR beta cDNA libraries to reduce PCR and sequencing biases. TCRdb applied fastp at Q25 and MiXCR to the public reads, then kept only in-frame beta chains. Every CDR3 protein is listed once, alongside the most common genes and DNA of its rows. This sample holds around 160,000 distinct CDR3 sequences; 30% to 45% were observed only once. Under 30% of the sample rests with the top ten. What this sample's time point label stands for: second blood draw from one MS patient after hematopoietic stem cell transplantation. The source material was blood, sampled after autologous hematopoietic stem cell transplantation. The origin of the receptors is a girl aged 5 to 17 with multiple sclerosis. Donor details come from another sample of the same person, matched by shared clones.

The J gene is TRBJ1-5, the V gene TRBV6-2 or TRBV6-3; D gene uncertain. CDR1 is MNHEY and CDR2 is SVGEGT in the germline V gene. CDR3 length: 15 residues. The V gene lost 6 bases and the J gene lost 6 bases, with 18 bases spanning the gap. The CDR3 DNA is TGTGCCAGCAGCCTGGACCCCCAAGGTAGTCAGCCCCAGCATTTT. Protein sequence: CASSLDPQGSQPQHF.

The chain is built from TRBV5-1 and TRBJ2-3, with D uncertain. The CDR3 is 14 amino acids. The germline V and J ends were trimmed by 0 bases and 3 bases, with 8 bases remaining between them. In germline, CDR1 is SGHRS, CDR2 YFSETQ. CDR3 protein: CASSLEPGTDTQYF. CDR3 in DNA: TGCGCCAGCAGCTTGGAACCCGGGACAGATACGCAGTATTTT.

A remark on this clonotype: A single base separates this from a much larger clone, so it may be a read error. J is TRBJ2-5 and V is TRBV29-1; 11 bases agree with TRBD2. Looked up from germline, CDR1 is SQVTM and CDR2 is ANQGSEA. Trimming took 5 bases from V and 11 from J; bases not matched to a gene: 10. The CDR3 loop spans 13 amino acids. The CDR3 here is CSVLSGRGGEQYF. In nucleotides, the CDR3 is TGCAGCGTTCTTAGCGGGAGGGGAGGTGAGCAGTACTTC.

The chain employs TRBV7-2 and TRBJ2-1; the match to TRBD1 covers 9 bases. Germline V gives CDR1 SGHTA, CDR2 FQGNSA. The CDR3 spans 17 residues. The J segment lost 5 bases and the V segment lost 5 bases, leaving 13 bases of the junction unmatched. The CDR3 DNA reads TGTGCCAGCAGCCGGGACAGGGCCTCCCTCCGAAACAATGAGCAGTTCTTC. Translated: CASSRDRASLRNNEQFF.

The genes are TRBV10-3 and TRBJ2-2; D is ambiguous. The CDR3 runs to 13 residues. CDR1 and CDR2 from the germline V gene are ENHRY and SYGVKD. Trimming took 2 bases from V and 6 from J, leaving 7 bases between them. The CDR3 loop is CAISEGVAGELFF. For the CDR3, the DNA is TGTGCCATCAGTGAGGGAGTCGCCGGGGAGCTGTTTTTT.

This clonotype has only one observation. V is TRBV6-5 and J is TRBJ1-4; unclear D gene. With 4 bases removed from V and 8 bases from J, the gap between germline ends came to 14 bases. Looked up from germline, CDR1 is MNHEY and CDR2 is SVGAGI. The CDR3 sequence is 14 residues long. CDR3 amino acids: CASSFDCYGEKLFF. In nucleotides, the CDR3 is TGTGCCAGCAGTTTCGACTGCTACGGGGAAAAACTGTTTTTT.

The rearrangement joins TRBV25-1 to TRBJ1-1; D remains ambiguous. CDR3 length equals 13 residues. The germline gives CDR1 MGHDK, CDR2 SYGVNS. The ends were cut back, 5 bases at V and 1 base at J, with 8 bases in the middle. The CDR3 DNA reads as TGTGCCAGCAGTAACTTCGGGAACACTGAAGCTTTCTTT. Encoded protein: CASSNFGNTEAFF. Full variable domain (missing parts from reference TRBV25-1 and TRBJ1-1): EADIYQTPRYLVIGTGKKITLECSQTMGHDKMYWYQQDPGMELHLIHYSYGVNSTEKGDLSSESTVSRIRTEHFPLTLESARPSHTSQYLCASSNFGNTEAFFGQGTRLTVV.

As concerns this clonotype: The germline gene is not matched at one end of the junction; a read error may be the cause. V gene TRBV6-6 combines with J gene TRBJ2-5; D not certain. Germline CDR1 and CDR2: MNHNY and SVGAGI (reference sequence). The CDR3 totals 13 residues. CDR3 nucleotides: TGTGCCAGCGGTTACTCGATTGTGGAGACCCAGTACTTC. Translated: CASGYSIVETQYF.

This clonotype was recorded at least ten times. The CDR3: CSVGVVGYEQYF. The CDR3, as DNA: TGCAGCGTTGGGGTAGTAGGCTACGAGCAGTACTTC. This chain connects TRBV29-1 to TRBJ2-7; D not certain. From germline, CDR1 is SQVTM and CDR2 ANQGSEA. The CDR3 is 12 residues long. V gave up 4 bases and J gave up 3 bases, with 10 bases separating them.

This chain links TRBV27 with TRBJ2-6, with 7 bases fitting TRBD1. The junction had 8 bases not matched to a gene; V was cut back by 5 bases and J by 4 bases. The germline CDR1 and CDR2 sequences are MNHEY and SMNVEV (reference sequence). This CDR3 has 16 amino acids. The chain's CDR3 is CASSTLDRAGANVLTF. CDR3 sequence (DNA): TGTGCCAGCAGTACCCTCGACAGGGCAGGGGCCAACGTCCTGACTTTC.